This T cell receptor beta chain was sequenced in a study of a mutant IDH1 vaccine in newly diagnosed glioma. Background on the study: Before enrollment, patients got radiotherapy alone, temozolomide alone, or mostly the combination. Regarding the study as a whole: Among top peripheral T cell clonotypes, changes seemed unrelated to pseudoprogression.

Turning to this clone: Its antigen is undetermined. One end of the junction does not line up with germline, which may come from a read error.

The V gene's germline CDR1 is PRHDT and CDR2 FYEKMQ (reference sequence). The CDR3 contains 12 residues. Profiling relied on immunoSEQ multiplex PCR, and the TCRdb table lists in-frame clones only, not all of them. The table has some 37,000 clones, about 80% seen once. Time point of the sample: week 5, during vaccination. Every vaccination contained 300 ug of the mutant IDH1 20-mer peptide and was paired with topical imiquimod. The clonotype comes from a middle-aged man with glioma. V usage is TRBV13 and J usage is TRBJ2-7; TRBD2 matches at 7 bases. The starting material was PBMCs, obtained from a glioma patient whose treatment included an IDH1 peptide vaccine. The chain's CDR3 is CASRAMGGEIRF. CDR3 in DNA: TGTGCCAGCAGGGCCATGGGAGGGGAAATCCGCTTC.